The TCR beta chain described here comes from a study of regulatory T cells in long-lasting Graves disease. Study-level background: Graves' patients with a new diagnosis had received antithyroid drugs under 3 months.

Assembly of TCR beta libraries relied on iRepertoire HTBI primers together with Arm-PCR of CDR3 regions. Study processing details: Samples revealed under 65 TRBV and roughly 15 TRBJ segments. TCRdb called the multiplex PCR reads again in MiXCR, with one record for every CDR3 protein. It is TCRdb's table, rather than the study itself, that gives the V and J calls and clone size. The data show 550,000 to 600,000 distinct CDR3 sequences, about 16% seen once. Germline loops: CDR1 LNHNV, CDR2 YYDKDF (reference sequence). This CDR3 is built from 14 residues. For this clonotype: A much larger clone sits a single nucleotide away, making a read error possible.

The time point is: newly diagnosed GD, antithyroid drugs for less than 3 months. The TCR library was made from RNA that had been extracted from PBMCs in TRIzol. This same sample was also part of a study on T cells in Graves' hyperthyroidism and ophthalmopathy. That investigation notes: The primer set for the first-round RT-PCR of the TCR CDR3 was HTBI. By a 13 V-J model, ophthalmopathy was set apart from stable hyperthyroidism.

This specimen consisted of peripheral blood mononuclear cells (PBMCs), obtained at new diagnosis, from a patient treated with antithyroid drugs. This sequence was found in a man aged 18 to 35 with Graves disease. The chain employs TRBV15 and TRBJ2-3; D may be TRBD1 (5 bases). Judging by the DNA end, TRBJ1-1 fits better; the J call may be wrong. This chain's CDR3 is CATSREIGGTEAFF. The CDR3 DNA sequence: TGTGCCACCAGCAGAGAGATAGGAGGGACCGAAGCTTTCTTT.